What follows describes a single TCR beta chain. No antigen is known for it. The data derive from a study of type 1 regulatory T cells. Study-level background: T-allo10 is a Tr1-enriched, alloantigen-specific CD4 T cell product made in vitro.

Using its own MiXCR run on the reads, TCRdb lists one record per CDR3 protein. The data show tens of thousands of distinct CDR3 sequences, just under 75% seen once. Sequenced sample: cultured T cells, either the whole culture or a sorted T cell fraction (not recorded which). Subset defined: Tr1-enriched cell product generated in vitro against host alloantigens. This TCR came from a human donor in good health.

This CDR3 reads CASSSDKINQPQHF. The CDR3 bases are TGTGCCAGCAGCTCTGACAAGATCAATCAGCCCCAGCATTTT. The V call is TRBV16, the J call TRBJ1-5; D unclear. CDR1 and CDR2 (germline): KGHSY, FQNENV. The V end lost 5 bases, the J end lost 3 bases, and 11 bases lay between the germline ends. The CDR3 runs 14 residues.